This entry describes one T cell receptor (beta chain). The antigen is unknown. Some clones are missing from TCRdb's copy, which holds only in-frame ones; the method was immunoSEQ multiplex PCR. The sample includes about 31,000 clones, around 80% seen only once; the top ten take 3% to 3.5%. CDR1 and CDR2 (germline): SGHDT, YYEEEE. Trimming removed 4 bases from V and 4 bases from J; junction bases left unmatched: 7. The CDR3 has 15 amino acids. This specimen comes from a study of CD4 T cells in relation to SARS-CoV-2 and coronaviruses. This rearrangement joins TRBV5-6 to TRBJ2-3; 9 bases line up with TRBD1. Sequencing input: memory CD4+ T cells from PBMCs, cultured in vitro. The receptor was isolated from an adult with COVID-19. The CDR3 here is CASSPDRGPPDTQYF. The CDR3 DNA reads as TGTGCCAGCAGCCCGGACAGGGGCCCCCCAGATACGCAGTATTTT.